One T cell receptor (beta chain) is described in this entry. The sample holds a few counts of this clonotype. Its antigen is still unknown. No per-base quality is available; no much larger clone lies one base away. Inclusive of the bounding cysteine and phenylalanine, the CDR3 is 12 residues long. This entry keeps only the CDR3 DNA: 36 bases, framed from base 1. The CDR1 and CDR2 encoded by the germline V gene are SGDLS and YYNGEE. The junction carries 12 bases between V and J, which are trimmed by 4 bases and 8 bases respectively. The treatment or condition label of this sample denotes: live attenuated yellow fever vaccine strain. At every blood-draw timepoint, two biological replicates of bulk PBMCs were collected. PBMCs were isolated from peripheral blood using a standard Ficoll-Paque protocol. TriZol was used to extract RNA from bulk PBMCs, from CD4 and CD8 fractions, and from dextramer-positive and dextramer-negative fractions.

This record belongs to a study of T cells after yellow fever vaccination (dated by TCRdb to 2018 to 2020). Concerning the study at large: The SMART-Seq v4 Ultra Low Input RNA kit was used to prepare libraries from fractions with low cell numbers. To track T-cell clones before and after primary and booster YFV17D yellow fever vaccination, bulk TCR alpha and beta repertoires were sequenced longitudinally. Two healthy male donors made up the cohort, one aged 18 to 29 years and the other aged 30 to 40 years. Blood was drawn at multiple timepoints before and after primary and secondary immunization, with bulk PBMC replicates and cell subsets isolated. What the research found in general, with its limitations: Computational filtering was needed because FACS-sorted repertoires could contain abundant contaminating clonotypes from the bulk population. A small share of clonotypes was detected in both CD4 and CD8 compartments, with the overlap likely arising from convergent recombination. Compared with the primary T-cell response, the secondary T-cell response was weaker but faster, peaking on day 5 rather than day 15. Because the study included only two donors, the extent to which the findings can be generalized is limited. After the booster, most clones that had expanded after primary vaccination were detected again (roughly 95% of CD4 and 70% to 90% of CD8), suggesting broad maintenance of memory.

Synthesis of TCR cDNA relied on 5'RACE template switching, a step that introduced a universal primer site along with unique molecular identifiers. cDNA synthesis was primed from both the TCR alpha and TCR beta constant segments. Libraries were amplified in two PCR steps, with sample barcodes and sequencing adapters added in the second step. Sequencing of libraries was performed on Illumina HiSeq 2500 (2x100 bp) or NovaSeq (2x150 bp). Regarding the original processing steps: MIGEC handled demultiplexing of reads and collapsing into UMI consensus sequences, while MiXCR performed V(D)J alignment. Using edgeR on replicate PBMC samples, clonotypes were called vaccine-responding if FDR was below 0.01 and the log2 fold change was above 5 up to day 15. CD4 or CD8 identity was assigned to each bulk clonotype according to whether the clonotype was present at higher abundance in the sequenced CD4 repertoire or the sequenced CD8 repertoire. Using fastp at Q25 and MiXCR, TCRdb reprocessed the public reads and kept productive beta chains. Identical CDR3 protein sequences are pooled into one entry, listed with their most common genes and DNA. The V and J calls here are based on TCRdb, not the publication. The sample has approximately 550,000 distinct CDR3 sequences on record, 15% to 20% of them singletons. Approximately 15% of the sample goes to the ten largest clones.

Source: PBMCs, taken 15 days after the yellow fever booster vaccination. The chain joins TRBV9 to TRBJ1-2; matching of 6 bases hints at TRBD1 as the D gene. This TCR was recovered from a man aged 30 to 39 who received the YFV17D yellow fever vaccine. The sequenced DNA: TGTGCCAGCAGCACAGGGACACAGGGCTACACCTTC. It encodes CASSTGTQGYTF.